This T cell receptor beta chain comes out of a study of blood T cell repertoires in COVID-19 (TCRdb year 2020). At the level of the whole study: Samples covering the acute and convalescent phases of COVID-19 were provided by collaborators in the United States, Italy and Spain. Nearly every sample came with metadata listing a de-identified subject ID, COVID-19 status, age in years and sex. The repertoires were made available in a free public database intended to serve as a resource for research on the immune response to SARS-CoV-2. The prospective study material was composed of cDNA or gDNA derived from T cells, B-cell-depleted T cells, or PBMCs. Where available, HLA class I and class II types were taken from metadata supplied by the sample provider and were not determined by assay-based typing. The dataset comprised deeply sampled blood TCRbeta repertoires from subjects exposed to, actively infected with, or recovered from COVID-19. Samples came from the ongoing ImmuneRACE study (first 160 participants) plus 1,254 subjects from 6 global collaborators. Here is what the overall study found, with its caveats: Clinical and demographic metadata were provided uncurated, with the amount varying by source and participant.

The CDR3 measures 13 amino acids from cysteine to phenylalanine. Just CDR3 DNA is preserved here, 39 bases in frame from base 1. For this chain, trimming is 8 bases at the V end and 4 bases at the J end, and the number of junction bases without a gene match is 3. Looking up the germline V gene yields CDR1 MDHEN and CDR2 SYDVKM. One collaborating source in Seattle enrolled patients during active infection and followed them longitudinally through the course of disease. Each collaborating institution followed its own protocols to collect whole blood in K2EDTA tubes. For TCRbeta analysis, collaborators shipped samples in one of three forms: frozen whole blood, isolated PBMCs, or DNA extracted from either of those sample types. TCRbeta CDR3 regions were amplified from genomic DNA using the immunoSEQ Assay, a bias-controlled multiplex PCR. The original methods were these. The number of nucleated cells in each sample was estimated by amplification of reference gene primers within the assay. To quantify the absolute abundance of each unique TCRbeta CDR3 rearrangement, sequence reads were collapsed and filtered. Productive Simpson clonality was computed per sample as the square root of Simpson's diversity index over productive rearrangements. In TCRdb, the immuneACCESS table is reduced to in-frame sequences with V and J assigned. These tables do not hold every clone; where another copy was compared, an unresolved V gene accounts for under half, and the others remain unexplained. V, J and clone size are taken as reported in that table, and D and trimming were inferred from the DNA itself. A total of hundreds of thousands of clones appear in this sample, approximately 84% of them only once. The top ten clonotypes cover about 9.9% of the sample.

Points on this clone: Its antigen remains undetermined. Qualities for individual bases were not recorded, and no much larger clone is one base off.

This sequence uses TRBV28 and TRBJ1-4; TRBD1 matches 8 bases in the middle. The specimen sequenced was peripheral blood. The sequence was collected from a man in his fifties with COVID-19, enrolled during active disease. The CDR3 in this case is CASGTGFNEKLFF. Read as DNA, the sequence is TGTGCCAGCGGGACAGGCTTTAATGAAAAACTGTTTTTT.